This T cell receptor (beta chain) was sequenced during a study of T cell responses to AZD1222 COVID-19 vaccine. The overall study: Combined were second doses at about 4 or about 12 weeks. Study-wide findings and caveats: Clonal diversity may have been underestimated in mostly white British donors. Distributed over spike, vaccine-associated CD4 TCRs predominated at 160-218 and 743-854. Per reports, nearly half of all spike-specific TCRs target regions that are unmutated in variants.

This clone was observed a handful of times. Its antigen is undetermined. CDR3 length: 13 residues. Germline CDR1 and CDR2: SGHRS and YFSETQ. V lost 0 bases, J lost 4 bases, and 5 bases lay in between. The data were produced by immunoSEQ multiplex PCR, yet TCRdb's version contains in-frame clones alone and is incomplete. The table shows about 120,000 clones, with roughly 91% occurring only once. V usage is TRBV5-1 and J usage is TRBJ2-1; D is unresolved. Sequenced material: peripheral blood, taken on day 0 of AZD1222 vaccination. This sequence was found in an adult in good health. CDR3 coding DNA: TGCGCCAGCAGCTTGGCCTCGTACAATGAGCAGTTCTTC. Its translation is CASSLASYNEQFF.